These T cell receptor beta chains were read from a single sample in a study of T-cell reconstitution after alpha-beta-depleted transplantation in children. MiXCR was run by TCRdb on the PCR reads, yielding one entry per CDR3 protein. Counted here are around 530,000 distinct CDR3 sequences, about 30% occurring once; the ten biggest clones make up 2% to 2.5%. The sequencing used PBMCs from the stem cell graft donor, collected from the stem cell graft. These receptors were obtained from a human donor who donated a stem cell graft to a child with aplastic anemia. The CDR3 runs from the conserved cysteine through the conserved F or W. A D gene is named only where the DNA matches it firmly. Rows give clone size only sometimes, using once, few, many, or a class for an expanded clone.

CDR3nt: TGTGCCAGCAGCTCCCCGGGACAGGGCAATCAGCCCCAGCATTTT
CDR3aa: CASSSPGQGNQPQHF
abundance: few
v_gene: TRBV5-8
j_gene: TRBJ1-5
d_gene: TRBD1

CDR3nt: TGCAGTGCTCGGACAGTCTATGGCTACACCTTC
CDR3aa: CSARTVYGYTF
abundance: few
v_gene: TRBV20-1
j_gene: TRBJ1-2
d_gene: -

CDR3nt: TGCAGTGCTAGAGATCGAAAGGGGTGGTTAAATGAGCAGTTCTTC
CDR3aa: CSARDRKGWLNEQFF
abundance: few
v_gene: TRBV20-1
j_gene: TRBJ2-1
d_gene: -

CDR3nt: TGTGCCTGGAGTGTCAGGACGGTTCAAGAGACCCAGTACTTC
CDR3aa: CAWSVRTVQETQYF
abundance: -
v_gene: TRBV30
j_gene: TRBJ2-5
d_gene: -

CDR3nt: TGTGCCAGCAGCTTAGGACACGGGAGTTTGGAGACCCAGTACTTC
CDR3aa: CASSLGHGSLETQYF
abundance: few
v_gene: TRBV7-8
j_gene: TRBJ2-5
d_gene: -

CDR3nt: TGCAGTGCTAACAGGGGACTAGGGGACTACAATGAGCAGTTCTTC
CDR3aa: CSANRGLGDYNEQFF
abundance: few
v_gene: TRBV20-1
j_gene: TRBJ2-1
d_gene: -

CDR3nt: TGTGCCAGCTCTTTCCGGGGGCGCAATGAGCAGTTCTTC
CDR3aa: CASSFRGRNEQFF
abundance: -
v_gene: TRBV5-6
j_gene: TRBJ2-1
d_gene: -

CDR3nt: TGTGCCAGCAGTTACTCGCCCCACCTTGGACAGGTGAACACTGAAGCTTTCTTT
CDR3aa: CASSYSPHLGQVNTEAFF
abundance: once
v_gene: TRBV6-2/TRBV6-3
j_gene: TRBJ1-1
d_gene: TRBD1

CDR3nt: TGCGCCAGCAGCTTGGCAGGAGTAAATTCACCCCTCCACTTT
CDR3aa: CASSLAGVNSPLHF
abundance: -
v_gene: TRBV5-1
j_gene: TRBJ1-6
d_gene: -

CDR3nt: TGCAGCGTTGAAGATCGGCTAGTGGGAGAGACCCAGTACTTC
CDR3aa: CSVEDRLVGETQYF
abundance: -
v_gene: TRBV29-1
j_gene: TRBJ2-5
d_gene: -

CDR3nt: TGCAGTGTACAAAGGACAGGGGAGTACGAGCAGTACTTC
CDR3aa: CSVQRTGEYEQYF
abundance: few
v_gene: TRBV20-1
j_gene: TRBJ2-7
d_gene: TRBD1

CDR3nt: TGTGCCAGCAGCGCGGACACCATCAACTTTGGCTACACCTTC
CDR3aa: CASSADTINFGYTF
abundance: -
v_gene: TRBV5-5
j_gene: TRBJ1-2
d_gene: -

CDR3nt: TGCAGCGTGTCGGGACAGGGGGCCGGGACCCAGTACTTC
CDR3aa: CSVSGQGAGTQYF
abundance: few
v_gene: TRBV29-1
j_gene: TRBJ2-5
d_gene: TRBD1

CDR3nt: TGCGCCAGCAGCCCGCGGGAGGGGAACACTGAAGCTTTCTTT
CDR3aa: CASSPREGNTEAFF
abundance: few
v_gene: TRBV5-1
j_gene: TRBJ1-1
d_gene: -

CDR3nt: TGTGCCGCCTCCGGGACAGGGACTTTGTACGAGCAGTACTTC
CDR3aa: CAASGTGTLYEQYF
abundance: -
v_gene: TRBV10-3
j_gene: TRBJ2-7
d_gene: TRBD1

CDR3nt: TGCAGCGTTGAAGTCGGTGGGAGTGCTGGGGCCAACGTCCTGACTTTC
CDR3aa: CSVEVGGSAGANVLTF
abundance: -
v_gene: TRBV29-1
j_gene: TRBJ2-6
d_gene: -

CDR3nt: TGCAGTGCTAGAACTAAGGGACAGGGGTTCAACAATGAGCAGTTCTTC
CDR3aa: CSARTKGQGFNNEQFF
abundance: once
v_gene: TRBV20-1
j_gene: TRBJ2-1
d_gene: TRBD1

CDR3nt: TGTGCCAGCAGCCTTCGCTTTGGGGGGCTCCAAGAGACCCAGTACTTC
CDR3aa: CASSLRFGGLQETQYF
abundance: -
v_gene: TRBV7-2
j_gene: TRBJ2-5
d_gene: -

CDR3nt: TGCAGTGCTAAGGGCGTAAGGGTTCTAGCGGGAGGGTCCTACAATGAGCAGTTCTTC
CDR3aa: CSAKGVRVLAGGSYNEQFF
abundance: few
v_gene: TRBV20-1
j_gene: TRBJ2-1
d_gene: TRBD2

CDR3nt: TGTGCCAGCAGACCTCAGACAGGGGTGGCCTATGGCTACACCTTC
CDR3aa: CASRPQTGVAYGYTF
abundance: -
v_gene: TRBV12-3/TRBV12-4
j_gene: TRBJ1-2
d_gene: TRBD1

CDR3nt: TGTGCCAGCAGCTTAGGACGGGACCTTCTGATCGGTCAAGAGACCCAGTACTTC
CDR3aa: CASSLGRDLLIGQETQYF
abundance: -
v_gene: TRBV11-1
j_gene: TRBJ2-5
d_gene: -

CDR3nt: TGCAGCGTTGTCCTGGGCACAGGGATACAGCCCCAGCATTTT
CDR3aa: CSVVLGTGIQPQHF
abundance: few
v_gene: TRBV29-1
j_gene: TRBJ1-5
d_gene: -

CDR3nt: TGCGCCAGCAGCCAAGTACAGGAGAATGAGCAGTTCTTC
CDR3aa: CASSQVQENEQFF
abundance: -
v_gene: TRBV4-3
j_gene: TRBJ2-1
d_gene: -

CDR3nt: TGCGCCAGCAGCCATCGGGACCTCGTCACCGGGGAGCTGTTTTTT
CDR3aa: CASSHRDLVTGELFF
abundance: -
v_gene: TRBV5-1
j_gene: TRBJ2-2
d_gene: -

CDR3nt: TGTGCCACCAGTGATTTGAGTGCAGGCTACAATGAGCAGTTCTTC
CDR3aa: CATSDLSAGYNEQFF
abundance: few
v_gene: TRBV24-1
j_gene: TRBJ2-1
d_gene: -

CDR3nt: TGTGCCAGCAGCCGGGCCGGGACTGGTCCTCAAGAGACCCAGTACTTC
CDR3aa: CASSRAGTGPQETQYF
abundance: -
v_gene: TRBV7-7
j_gene: TRBJ2-5
d_gene: -

CDR3nt: TGTGCCTGGAGCCCGCTAGGTTACGAGCAGTACTTC
CDR3aa: CAWSPLGYEQYF
abundance: -
v_gene: TRBV30
j_gene: TRBJ2-7
d_gene: -

CDR3nt: TGCAGCGTTGCGCACGCCGCGGAGCAGTTCTTC
CDR3aa: CSVAHAAEQFF
abundance: few
v_gene: TRBV29-1
j_gene: TRBJ2-1
d_gene: -